The subject of this entry is one T cell receptor (beta chain). The target of this receptor is not known. No clone much larger than this one lies a single base away; base qualities are absent. The data belong to a study of vaccination and CD4 T cells after COVID-19 (dated by TCRdb to the early 2020s). About the study as a whole: The convalescent cohort comprised six males and four females, including two Hispanic individuals, seven Caucasians, two Asians and one multiracial person. Control cultures used a CEFX viral epitope pool as positive control, an HIV-1 Nef peptide pool as negative control, or no peptide. Two doses of either the Pfizer-BioNTech BNT162b2 vaccine (n=8) or the Moderna mRNA-1273 vaccine (n=2) were administered to participants. Post-COVID blood samples were collected from convalescent patients a median of around 100 days after diagnosis, with a range of roughly 30 to 170 days. Culture stimuli were overlapping spike peptide pools from SARS-CoV-2 and from the common cold coronaviruses HCoV-NL63, HCoV-OC43 and HCoV-229E. The spike-specific CD4+ TCR repertoire was compared before and after mRNA vaccination in approximately ten COVID-19 convalescent patients and several infection-naive healthy vaccine recipients. Post-vaccine blood samples were obtained a median of around 74 days after the second vaccine dose, with a range of roughly 13 to 250 days.

The germline ends are 12 bases apart after V is trimmed by 6 bases and J by 0 bases. There are 15 amino acids in the CDR3, from cysteine to phenylalanine inclusive. Only CDR3 DNA remains: 45 bases, in frame from the first base. The treatment or condition label for this specimen denotes: approximately nine-day PBMC culture with coronavirus spike peptide pools or control peptides (ViraFEST assay). The study used the ViraFEST assay, which expanded antigen-specific T cells with peptide pools and then identified expanded clonotypes by TCR sequencing. Negative nucleocapsid antibody tests before and after vaccination confirmed that the healthy vaccine recipients had no prior SARS-CoV-2 infection. Roughly 2 million PBMCs per well were cultured in IMDM with about 5% human AB serum and roughly 9.3 IU/ml IL-2, plus 10 ug/ml peptide pools. On days 3 and 7, half of the culture medium was replaced with fresh IL-2-containing medium. After around 10 days of culture, CD4+ T cells were isolated by negative selection using the EasySep CD4+ T cell isolation kit. Ficoll-Paque Plus gradient centrifugation was used to isolate PBMCs from whole blood, and the isolated PBMCs were then either used fresh or cryopreserved at -140C. Each culture condition was generally run in triplicate wells.

Summary of the overall study and its limitations: Among the post-vaccine SARS-CoV-2-reactive clones in convalescent patients, a median roughly 85% showed up only after vaccination, which suggests vaccine-specific priming. The number of convalescent patients in the study was relatively small, and the study did not examine early timepoints following natural infection. Nearly all vaccine-specific clones in convalescent patients (304 of 307) were mono-reactive for SARS-CoV-2 spike rather than cross-reactive with common cold coronaviruses. An increase in the median number of SARS-CoV-2-reactive clonotypes from 21 after infection to roughly 39 after vaccination was observed, but the change was not found to be significant.

The method behind the library was PCR. DNA from cultured CD4+ T cells underwent TCR sequencing with the Oncomine TCR Beta short-read assay at the Johns Hopkins FTIC core. The QIAamp micro DNA kit was used to extract genomic DNA from the cultured CD4+ T cells. The Oncomine TCR Beta libraries from cultured CD4+ T cells were pooled using unique dual indexes and then sequenced on an Illumina iSeq 100. Regarding the original processing steps: Non-productive sequences were filtered out, and CDR3s that did not start with C, did not end with F or W, or were shorter than 7 amino acids were discarded. Antigen-specific clonotypes were identified using the MANAFEST web application through comparison of peptide-stimulated wells with reference and other culture wells. For a clone to be called positive, the clone needed an FDR below 0.05, an odds ratio above 5, and a productive frequency above 0.1% in at least two of three replicate wells. A clonotype counted as cross-reactive if it showed significant expansion both in the SARS-CoV-2 spike wells and in at least one common cold coronavirus spike condition. Using R version 3.6.1, CDR3 homology was evaluated through Levenshtein distances (stringdist) along with unrooted phylogenetic trees (ape). The public reads were run again by TCRdb, first through fastp at Q25 and then through MiXCR, and only productive beta chains were kept. For every CDR3 protein sequence, its rows merge into one entry that carries the most common genes and DNA. The V and J calls and clone size come from TCRdb's table, not from the authors' own analysis. This sample has about 18,000 distinct CDR3 sequences in its table, and about 44% of those were observed once. The top ten clones comprise 15% to 25% of the sample.

The receptor chain draws on TRBV12-3 or TRBV12-4 and TRBJ1-3, with the D segment identity uncertain. The material sequenced was CD4+ T cells from blood, cultured in vitro, taken before SARS-CoV-2 vaccination. This clonotype was sampled from a human donor who received a COVID-19 vaccine. CDR3 sequence: CASRKPRSSGNTIYF. The nucleotides read TGTGCCAGCAGAAAACCCCGCTCCTCTGGAAACACCATATATTTT.